This record concerns one T cell receptor beta chain sequence. The sample originates from a study of blood T cell repertoires in COVID-19. On the study more broadly: Acute-phase and convalescent COVID-19 samples originated in the United States, Italy and Spain. PBMCs, B-cell-depleted T cells, or T cells provided the cDNA or gDNA that made up the material.

This CDR3 is built from 13 residues. The V gene's germline CDR1 is SGHRS and CDR2 YFSETQ. Trimming stripped 7 bases from V and 8 bases from J, with 15 bases between. Under the authors' procedure: Estimation of nucleated cell counts was performed using reference gene primer amplification. Libraries were prepared by immunoSEQ multiplex PCR; TCRdb keeps only in-frame clonotypes and omits some of them. V and J calls plus clone size are reproduced from that table; the DNA served to infer D and trimming. The data show more than 110,000 clones, almost 90% seen once. The source of this sequence is a man aged 50 or older with active or convalescent COVID-19. Material: peripheral blood. This chain uses TRBV5-1 with TRBJ1-4; possible D gene TRBD1, 5 bases. The CDR3 nucleotides are TGCGCCAGCTCTCAGAGGGGAGGGGAAAAACTGTTTTTT. It translates to CASSQRGGEKLFF.